The entry below describes one TCR beta chain. These data come from a study of Graves' ophthalmopathy and Graves' hyperthyroidism. Amplification of the TCR beta CDR3 regions used RNA transcripts (as template). HTBI primers served in a first-round RT-PCR, which a second-round multiplex PCR followed. TCRdb re-called the multiplex PCR reads through MiXCR, storing one row per CDR3 protein. Seen here are 650,000 to 800,000 distinct CDR3 sequences, 35% to 45% observed once, and the top ten hold roughly 3.5%. The CDR3 loop spans 14 amino acids. Germline V gives CDR1 LNHNV, CDR2 YYDKDF (reference sequence). Trimming left V 1 base short and J 2 bases short, with 9 bases between.

The V call is TRBV15, the J call TRBJ2-7; TRBD1 might be the D (5 bases). Sequenced sample: peripheral blood. This TCR was recovered from an adult man with Graves' ophthalmopathy. The CDR3 loop is CATSRGQKAYEQYF. The CDR3 DNA sequence: TGTGCCACCAGCAGAGGACAGAAGGCCTACGAGCAGTACTTC.